Listed below are T cell receptor beta chains from one sample, sequenced in a study of blood T cells in healthy people across ages. A single record per CDR3 protein comes from TCRdb applying MiXCR to the 5' RACE reads. This sample yields 800,000 to 1,300,000 distinct CDR3 sequences, of which roughly a quarter are seen a single time; about 0.72% belongs to the top ten. These data also featured in a second study, about T cells of mothers and their children.

Material for sequencing was blood. These receptors all stem from a girl aged 2 to 10 in good health. CDR3s include the opening cysteine and the closing phenylalanine or tryptophan. A D gene is named only where the DNA matches it firmly. Expanded clones get a size class; other rows say once, few or many, or leave the size out.

v_gene	j_gene	d_gene	abundance	len	CDR3aa	CDR3nt
TRBV20-1	TRBJ1-1	NA	NA	15	CSARDPSGGNTEAFF	TGCAGTGCTAGAGATCCGTCAGGAGGGAACACTGAAGCTTTCTTT
TRBV7-3	TRBJ2-6	NA	few	20	CASSLRSPGAVPSGANVLTF	TGTGCCAGCAGCTTAAGATCGCCGGGGGCTGTTCCCTCTGGGGCCAACGTCCTGACTTTC
TRBV4-3	TRBJ2-7	TRBD2	few	15	CASSQSTSGGLEQYF	TGCGCCAGCAGCCAGTCGACTAGCGGGGGTCTCGAGCAGTACTTC
TRBV18	TRBJ2-1	NA	few	14	CASSPLASYNEQFF	TGTGCCAGCTCACCACTTGCGTCTTACAATGAGCAGTTCTTC
TRBV7-2	TRBJ1-2	NA	NA	14	CASSPRGTNYGYTF	TGTGCCAGCAGCCCCAGGGGAACAAACTATGGCTACACCTTC
TRBV7-2	TRBJ2-7	TRBD2	NA	19	CASSQRPLFSSGGTYEQYF	TGTGCCAGCAGTCAAAGGCCCCTTTTTTCTAGCGGGGGGACCTACGAGCAGTACTTC
TRBV7-9	TRBJ2-3	NA	NA	16	CASSLFEGRSTDTQYF	TGTGCCAGCAGCTTATTCGAGGGGAGAAGCACAGATACGCAGTATTTT
TRBV11-2	TRBJ1-4	TRBD1	NA	15	CASSPGQGANEKLFF	TGTGCCAGCAGCCCGGGACAGGGGGCGAATGAAAAACTGTTTTTT
TRBV7-2	TRBJ2-3	TRBD2	NA	17	CASSLVHGSGRSDTQYF	TGTGCCAGCAGCTTAGTTCATGGTAGCGGGAGGTCAGATACGCAGTATTTT
TRBV7-2	TRBJ1-2	NA	NA	10	CASSLERYTF	TGTGCCAGCAGCTTAGAACGCTACACCTTC
TRBV20-1	TRBJ2-5	NA	few	12	CSAGHGLETQYF	TGCAGTGCTGGACATGGGTTAGAGACCCAGTACTTC
TRBV7-3	TRBJ2-1	NA	NA	18	CASSRSPQISGLYNEQFF	TGTGCCAGCAGCCGAAGTCCCCAAATTAGCGGCCTCTACAATGAGCAGTTCTTC
TRBV29-1	TRBJ1-1	NA	few	12	CSVEVGGAEAFF	TGCAGCGTTGAAGTAGGGGGGGCTGAAGCTTTCTTT
TRBV6-2/TRBV6-3	TRBJ2-7	NA	few	14	CASTSASRIYEQYF	TGTGCCAGCACTTCCGCCTCACGAATCTACGAGCAGTACTTC
TRBV9	TRBJ1-1	NA	NA	14	CASSVGGSYTEVFF	TGTGCCAGCAGCGTAGGGGGGAGTTACACTGAAGTTTTCTTT
TRBV5-4	TRBJ1-4	NA	few	14	CASSPGGVNEKLFF	TGTGCCAGCAGCCCCGGGGGGGTTAATGAAAAACTGTTTTTT
TRBV10-2	TRBJ2-2	TRBD1	NA	15	CASSGGQDNTGELFF	TGCGCCAGCAGTGGGGGACAGGACAACACCGGGGAGCTGTTTTTT
TRBV7-8	TRBJ1-4	TRBD1	NA	18	CASSQTSWSGGTDEKLFF	TGTGCCAGCAGCCAGACCTCGTGGTCCGGGGGGACAGATGAAAAACTGTTTTTT
TRBV11-2	TRBJ1-3	NA	NA	14	CASSLSISGNTIYF	TGTGCCAGCAGCTTATCTATCTCTGGAAACACCATATATTTT
TRBV7-7	TRBJ2-2	NA	NA	14	CASSLSRGTGELFF	TGTGCTAGCAGCTTGTCTCGGGGCACCGGGGAGCTGTTTTTT
TRBV27	TRBJ2-1	NA	NA	13	CASSPNHYNEQFF	TGTGCCAGCAGTCCCAACCACTACAATGAGCAGTTCTTC
TRBV12-3/TRBV12-4	TRBJ2-5	NA	few	14	CASSPNVPGHGQYF	TGTGCCAGCAGTCCGAACGTCCCGGGACATGGGCAGTACTTC
TRBV15	TRBJ2-5	NA	few	14	CATSRSQGWEAQYF	TGTGCCACCAGCAGATCACAGGGCTGGGAGGCCCAGTACTTC
TRBV11-2	TRBJ2-7	TRBD2	few	13	CASSYGGSNEQYF	TGTGCCAGCTCGTACGGGGGGAGCAACGAGCAGTACTTC
TRBV5-1	TRBJ2-5	TRBD2	NA	18	CASSPGASGSWFGETQCF	TGCGCCAGCAGCCCTGGGGCTAGCGGGAGCTGGTTCGGAGAGACCCAGTGCTTC
TRBV7-3	TRBJ2-1	NA	few	13	CASSLITGNEQFF	TGTGCCAGCAGCTTAATAACTGGGAATGAGCAGTTCTTC